The 31 T cell receptor beta chains given below trace back to one sample, sequenced in a study of blood T cell repertoires in COVID-19. Clones were sequenced by immunoSEQ multiplex PCR, and TCRdb holds only the in-frame ones, with some missing. The repertoire has 140,000 or so clones, about 85% of them found once; the top ten carry about 2.5%. The sample comprised peripheral blood. The origin of the receptors is a human donor with COVID-19, enrolled during active disease. The donor label of this sample is uncertain.

The V gene is TRBV10-2, the J gene TRBJ2-1; TRBD2 matches 8 bases. This CDR3 has 15 amino acids. The J segment lost 0 bases and the V segment lost 6 bases, leaving 4 bases of the junction unmatched. Germline CDR1 and CDR2: WSHSY and SAAADI. The CDR3 protein is CASRKLADSYNEQFF. Here the CDR3 DNA reads TGCGCCAGCAGGAAACTAGCGGACTCCTACAATGAGCAGTTCTTC.

The chain is built from TRBV6-5 and TRBJ1-4; 8 bases map to TRBD1. The CDR3 loop spans 15 amino acids. Germline CDR1 is MNHEY and CDR2 is SVGAGI. With 6 bases clipped from V and 8 bases from J, the junction kept 11 bases outside the gene matches. CDR3 loop: CASRPSQGAPEKLFF. The CDR3 nucleotides are TGTGCCAGCAGGCCATCTCAGGGGGCGCCGGAAAAACTGTTTTTT.

The rearrangement joins TRBV10-3 to TRBJ2-1; TRBD1 might be the D (6 bases). This CDR3 comprises 14 residues. V dropped 6 bases and J dropped 2 bases, with 11 bases sitting between them. Germline CDR1 is ENHRY and CDR2 is SYGVKD. The CDR3 sequence is CAIRRQETYNEQFF. DNA of the CDR3: TGTGCCATCAGAAGACAGGAGACCTACAATGAGCAGTTCTTC.

The genes are TRBV9 and TRBJ2-7; 7 bases align to TRBD2. This CDR3 comprises 16 residues. V gave up 0 bases and J gave up 0 bases; unmatched junction bases: 6. Germline loops: CDR1 SGDLS, CDR2 YYNGEE. DNA for the CDR3: TGTGCCAGCAGCGTAGGATCGAGCGGGAACTCCTACGAGCAGTACTTC. It is translated as CASSVGSSGNSYEQYF.

The rearrangement joins TRBV10-3 to TRBJ2-7; tentative D call: TRBD2 (6 bases). The CDR3 length is 14 residues. V lost 0 bases and J 2 bases, leaving 8 bases between the germline ends. Germline values: CDR1 ENHRY, CDR2 SYGVKD. The CDR3: CAISESTGAYEQYF. The CDR3 DNA reads as TGTGCCATCAGTGAGTCGACGGGAGCCTACGAGCAGTACTTC.

The rearrangement links TRBV3-1 (or the pseudogene TRBV3-2) to TRBJ2-5; D gene unclear. This CDR3 has 13 residues. The germline CDR1 and CDR2 sequences are LGHDT and YNNKEL (reference sequence). The germline V and J ends were trimmed by 3 bases and 5 bases, with 10 bases remaining between them. As DNA, the CDR3 is TGTGCCAGCAGCCATCTTAGCCGGGAGACCCAGTACTTC. Translation: CASSHLSRETQYF.

This chain links TRBV15 with TRBJ1-4; 8 bases agree with TRBD1. The CDR3 loop spans 15 amino acids. Germline CDR1 LNHNV, CDR2 YYDKDF (reference sequence). After removal of 3 bases from V and 7 bases from J, the junction contained 7 bases not matched to a gene. The DNA for the CDR3 is TGTGCCACCAGCAGCGGACAGGGCGGAGGTGAAAAACTGTTTTTT. It is translated as CATSSGQGGGEKLFF.

V gene TRBV24-1 combines with J gene TRBJ2-5; TRBD2 aligns across 7 bases. Trimming took 4 bases from V and 2 from J; bases not matched to a gene: 9. The CDR3 contains 16 residues. CDR1 and CDR2 (germline): KGHDR, SFDVKD. CDR3 DNA sequence: TGTGCCACCAGTGACCGCGGGGGTTTAGTACAAGAGACCCAGTACTTC. Translating gives CATSDRGGLVQETQYF.

The chain is built from TRBV5-1 and TRBJ1-5; the D is unclear. Looked up from germline, CDR1 is SGHRS and CDR2 is YFSETQ. Between the trimmed V and J ends, which lost 2 bases and 6 bases, there was a span of 9 bases. The CDR3 loop spans 13 amino acids. As DNA, the CDR3 is TGCGCCAGCAGCTTTGGCGGCTTTCAGCCCCAGCATTTT. Amino acids: CASSFGGFQPQHF.

The V call is TRBV5-1, the J call TRBJ2-5; TRBD1 aligns across 8 bases. Germline assignment: CDR1 SGHRS and CDR2 YFSETQ. The CDR3 consists of 14 residues. V shed 3 bases, J shed 3 bases, and the junction held 4 bases outside the gene matches. The CDR3 nucleotides are TGCGCCAGCAGCTCGGGACAGGTGAAAGAGACCCAGTACTTC. It is translated as CASSSGQVKETQYF.

The V call is TRBV3-1 (or the pseudogene TRBV3-2), the J call TRBJ2-3; D may be TRBD2 (6 bases). The CDR3 has 15 residues. Germline lookup yields CDR1 LGHDT and CDR2 YNNKEL (reference sequence). Between the trimmed V and J ends, which lost 1 base and 5 bases, there was a span of 13 bases. The CDR3 loop reads CASSQVLGRGDTQYF. As DNA, the CDR3 is TGTGCCAGCAGCCAAGTGCTGGGGCGGGGAGATACGCAGTATTTT.

This clone appeared once. This chain connects TRBV3-1 (or the pseudogene TRBV3-2) to TRBJ2-1; the match to TRBD2 covers 13 bases. Trimming took 2 bases from V and 1 from J; bases not matched to a gene: 5. The CDR3 is 18 amino acids. Germline CDR1 is LGHDT and CDR2 is YNNKEL (reference sequence). CDR3 residues: CASSQSGTSGTSYNEQFF. For the CDR3, the DNA is TGTGCCAGCAGCCAATCCGGGACTAGCGGGACTTCCTACAATGAGCAGTTCTTC.

This clone was seen just once. The chain has TRBV4-1 and TRBJ2-6, with TRBD1 matching over 7 bases. In germline, CDR1 is MGHRA, CDR2 YSYEKL. The CDR3 runs 18 residues. The trim removed 4 bases at V and 0 bases at J, leaving 9 bases unmatched. The chain's CDR3 is CASSRAPGQLSGANVLTF. The CDR3 coding sequence is TGCGCCAGCAGCCGAGCCCCGGGACAGCTCTCTGGGGCCAACGTCCTGACTTTC.

The chain is built from TRBV2 and TRBJ1-4; D is perhaps TRBD1 (6 bases). The V end lost 9 bases, the J end lost 8 bases, and 19 bases lay between the germline ends. Looked up from germline, CDR1 is SNHLY and CDR2 is FYNNEI. This CDR3 spans 14 amino acids. This CDR3 is CASDGTGLAEKLFF. The DNA of the CDR3 is TGTGCCAGTGATGGCACAGGGCTCGCGGAAAAACTGTTTTTT. Using reference TRBV2 and TRBJ1-4 for the parts outside the CDR3, the full variable domain is EPEVTQTPSHQVTQMGQEVILRCVPISNHLYFYWYRQILGQKVEFLVSFYNNEISEKSEIFDDQFSVERPDGSNFTLKIRSTKLEDSAMYFCASDGTGLAEKLFFGSGTQLSVL.

The chain uses TRBV28 and TRBJ2-7, with 12 bases that match TRBD1. The CDR3 spans 15 residues. Germline V CDR1 and CDR2: MDHEN, SYDVKM. J lost 2 bases, V lost 7 bases, and 6 bases had no gene match. CDR3 DNA: TGTGCCAGCATAATCGGGACAGGGGGCCCCTACGAGCAGTACTTC. This codes for CASIIGTGGPYEQYF.

The chain recombines TRBV7-8 with TRBJ1-3; D gene unclear. The V end lost 1 base, the J end lost 0 bases, and 13 bases lay between the germline ends. Germline CDR1 is SGHVS and CDR2 is FQNEAQ. CDR3 length equals 17 residues. CDR3 in DNA: TGTGCCAGCAGCTTAGGCGGCAGCCAGAGCTCTGGAAACACCATATATTTT. Protein: CASSLGGSQSSGNTIYF.

The rearrangement links TRBV7-9 to TRBJ2-1, with 9 positions matching TRBD2. Germline lookup yields CDR1 SEHNR and CDR2 FQNEAQ (reference sequence). The CDR3 has 12 amino acids. The V gene end was trimmed by 11 bases and the J gene end by 9 bases; junction bases not matched to a gene: 8. The CDR3 DNA reads as TGTGCCGTTACGGAGCGGGGGGCTGAGCAGTTCTTC. Translating it yields CAVTERGAEQFF. Full variable domain (remainder filled in from reference TRBV7-9 and TRBJ2-1): DTGVSQNPRHKITKRGQNVTFRCDPISEHNRLYWYRQTLGQGPEFLTYFQNEAQLEKSRLLSDRFSAERPKGSFSTLEIQRTEQGDSAMYLCAVTERGAEQFFGPGTRLTVL.

V usage is TRBV24-1 and J usage is TRBJ2-7; D might be TRBD1 (6 bases). V was trimmed by 12 bases and J by 0 bases, leaving 17 bases between them. CDR1 and CDR2 (germline): KGHDR, SFDVKD. CDR3 length: 14 amino acids. CDR3 region: CAPQGQLSSYEQYF. The CDR3 DNA reads TGTGCCCCCCAGGGACAATTGAGCTCCTACGAGCAGTACTTC.

This clone was counted between two and nine times. V usage is TRBV13 and J usage is TRBJ1-1; D not resolved. The V and J ends lost 5 bases and 1 base respectively, with 11 bases between them. The CDR3 is 14 residues long. Per germline, CDR1 PRHDT and CDR2 FYEKMQ (reference sequence). The CDR3 here is CASSHRRPNTEAFF. CDR3 coding DNA: TGTGCCAGCAGCCATAGGAGGCCGAACACTGAAGCTTTCTTT.

V usage is TRBV19 and J usage is TRBJ1-4; 9 bases are shared with TRBD1. Unmatched junction bases numbered 13, after V lost 8 bases and J lost 3 bases. The CDR3 is 17 residues long. The V gene's germline CDR1 is LNHDA and CDR2 SQIVND (reference sequence). CDR3 bases: TGTGCCAGTGGACAGGGGAGGACGCCGACGGCTAATGAAAAACTGTTTTTT. It is translated as CASGQGRTPTANEKLFF.

This clone was detected once. The V call is TRBV3-1 (or the pseudogene TRBV3-2), the J call TRBJ2-5, with D unclear. V was clipped by 0 bases and J by 1 base, with 6 bases between them. The CDR3 is made up of 14 amino acids. CDR1 and CDR2 from the germline V gene are LGHDT and YNNKEL (reference sequence). In nucleotides, the CDR3 is TGTGCCAGCAGCCAAGAGGGCAGCCAAGAGACCCAGTACTTC. This translates into CASSQEGSQETQYF.

V is TRBV11-3 and J is TRBJ1-1; no reliable D call. With 1 base removed from V and 6 bases from J, the gap between germline ends came to 9 bases. The CDR3 is made up of 13 amino acids. Germline lookup yields CDR1 SGHNT and CDR2 YENEEA. CDR3 sequence: CASSLGSASEAFF. DNA of the CDR3: TGTGCCAGCAGCTTAGGGTCTGCGTCTGAAGCTTTCTTT.

The V gene is TRBV6-5, the J gene TRBJ2-7; tentatively, D is TRBD2 (6 bases). Trimming took off 2 bases at V and 2 bases at J, with 10 bases between the two ends. From germline, CDR1 is MNHEY and CDR2 SVGAGI. CDR3 size: 14 residues. CDR3 sequence (DNA): TGTGCCAGCAGTTACAATCGCGGGACCTACGAGCAGTACTTC. Protein sequence: CASSYNRGTYEQYF.

The rearrangement uses TRBV7-2 and TRBJ2-7, with D maybe TRBD2 (6 bases). Trimming removed 5 bases at V and 3 bases at J, with 14 bases between. The CDR3 is made up of 14 amino acids. Germline-derived CDR1 and CDR2 are SGHTA and FQGNSA. The CDR3 DNA is TGTGCCAGCAGCCCAGGTCGGACTATCTACGAGCAGTACTTC. Translated: CASSPGRTIYEQYF. Drawing the rest from reference TRBV7-2 and TRBJ2-7, the complete variable domain is GAGVSQSPSNKVTEKGKDVELRCDPISGHTALYWYRQSLGQGLEFLIYFQGNSAPDKSGLPSDRFSAERTGGSVSTLTIQRTQQEDSAVYLCASSPGRTIYEQYFGPGTRLTVT.

This chain connects TRBV7-9 to TRBJ2-7; 9 nucleotides line up with TRBD1. The CDR3 consists of 13 residues. Germline CDR1 SEHNR, CDR2 FQNEAQ (reference sequence). Germline trimming cut 5 bases from V and 7 bases from J; bases unmatched to any gene: 6. DNA of the CDR3: TGTGCCAGCAGCGTGGGACAGGGAGGGGAGCAGTACTTC. Protein product: CASSVGQGGEQYF.

This rearrangement joins TRBV27 to TRBJ2-3, with D unresolved. The germline V gene encodes CDR1 MNHEY and CDR2 SMNVEV (reference sequence). This CDR3 comprises 14 residues. V lost 5 bases, J lost 2 bases, and 11 bases lay in between. The CDR3 sequence is CASSPSRFTDTQYF. The CDR3 DNA reads as TGTGCCAGCAGTCCCTCCAGATTCACAGATACGCAGTATTTT.

The genes are TRBV6-5 and TRBJ2-5, with D possibly being TRBD2 (5 bases). The CDR3 loop spans 13 amino acids. With 7 bases removed from V and 4 bases from J, the gap between germline ends came to 13 bases. CDR1 is MNHEY, CDR2 SVGAGI, per germline. DNA of the CDR3: TGTGCCAGCACCCCTGGTGAGGGAGAGACCCAGTACTTC. This gives the protein CASTPGEGETQYF.

In DNA form, the CDR3 reads TGTGCCAGCAGCTTAGGGCAGGGGGCCGAGGAGACCCAGTACTTC. Encoded protein: CASSLGQGAEETQYF. This chain links TRBV13 with TRBJ2-5; 8 bases fit TRBD1. This CDR3 is built from 15 residues. V lost 0 bases and J lost 5; bases outside the gene matches: 5. Per the germline V gene, CDR1 is PRHDT and CDR2 is FYEKMQ (reference sequence).

This sequence joins TRBV5-6 and TRBJ2-1; 9 bases align to TRBD1. Germline CDR1 reads SGHDT; CDR2 reads YYEEEE. This CDR3 spans 15 amino acids. V shed 6 bases and J 8 bases; nucleotides not matched to a gene: 12. The CDR3 coding sequence is TGTGCCAGCATGTACCCCGGGACAGGGCCCCATGAGCAGTTCTTC. As protein: CASMYPGTGPHEQFF.

V gene TRBV6-5 combines with J gene TRBJ1-4; D is unresolved. V was trimmed by 2 bases and J by 8 bases, leaving 12 bases between them. CDR1 and CDR2 (germline): MNHEY, SVGAGI. This CDR3 is built from 14 residues. The CDR3 coding sequence is TGTGCCAGCAGTTACGAACGGGGAGACGAAAAACTGTTTTTT. Its translation: CASSYERGDEKLFF.

This clone has ten or more counts. The chain links TRBV30 to TRBJ2-7; 8 positions match TRBD1. CDR1 is GTSNPN, CDR2 SVGIG, per germline (reference sequence). The V gene end was trimmed by 2 bases and the J gene end by 4 bases; junction bases not matched to a gene: 4. This CDR3 comprises 13 residues. The CDR3 sequence is CAWSLQGGYEQYF. The CDR3 nucleotides are TGTGCCTGGAGTCTACAGGGGGGATACGAGCAGTACTTC.